Listed here is a single T cell receptor (beta chain). No antigen is known for it. The assay was immunoSEQ multiplex PCR, and TCRdb's table has in-frame clones only and misses some. The table lists about 100,000 clones, 90% to 95% of them singletons. The investigators sampled blood at baseline, at cycle 4 day 1, and at cycle 7 day 1. The data were taken from a study of OX40 agonist ivuxolimab in advanced cancers. On the study more broadly: Patients treated during dose escalation were battling hepatocellular carcinoma, melanoma, renal cell or head and neck cancer. Eligibility rules accepted prior anti-PD-1, anti-PD-L1 or anti-CTLA-4 therapy, and roughly 40% had some. Whole-study results and caveats: At 0.1 to 3.0 mg/kg and by week 6, CD4+ and CD8+ T cells in the blood had expanded clonally.

This CDR3 is 16 amino acids long. CDR1 and CDR2 from the germline V gene are SGHDT and YYEEEE. The V and J ends lost 0 bases and 6 bases, in that order; junction bases with no gene match: 7. V and J are TRBV5-6 and TRBJ2-2; 8 nucleotides match TRBD1. This specimen consisted of CD4+ or CD8+ T cells sorted from blood, obtained in a trial of the OX40 agonist ivuxolimab. The sequence derives from an adult with an advanced solid tumor such as melanoma, head and neck, liver or kidney cancer. CDR3 in amino acids: CASSLVGQVYAGELFF. DNA of the CDR3: TGTGCCAGCAGCTTGGTGGGACAGGTCTACGCCGGGGAGCTGTTTTTT.